This entry features one TCR beta chain sequence. Its target is unknown. Libraries were prepared by immunoSEQ multiplex PCR; TCRdb keeps only in-frame clonotypes and omits some of them. The table has tens of thousands of clones, approximately 94% seen once. The sample belongs to a study of graft-versus-host responses after intestinal transplantation. Study background: As for transplant type, recipients had multivisceral, liver-intestinal, or isolated intestinal grafts. All recipients were given anti-thymocyte globulin induction, and tacrolimus and steroids were then administered for about three years.

The study, taken as a whole, reports: Allografts carried high graft-versus-host to host-versus-graft clonal ratios in patients having graft-donor T cell macrochimerism. Among recipient marrow samples, GvH clones were found; some appeared first in ileum or blood.

This CDR3 comprises 14 residues. V lost 8 bases to trimming and J lost 4 bases, with 18 bases between them. Per germline, CDR1 MNHNS and CDR2 SASEGT. The receptor was isolated from a human donor who was the organ donor for an intestinal transplant. Material: unstimulated CD4+ T cells sorted from spleen or lymph node cells, obtained before transplant. The chain has TRBV6-1 and TRBJ2-7, with D uncertain. The DNA for the CDR3 is TGTGCCAGCCGTGGTCCACTAAATTTATACGAGCAGTACTTC. Protein product: CASRGPLNLYEQYF.